This T cell receptor beta chain was profiled in a study of blood T cell repertoires in COVID-19. Across the whole study: The origin of the acute and convalescent COVID-19 samples was the United States, Italy and Spain. From T cells, B-cell-depleted T cells, or PBMCs came the material, which was cDNA or gDNA.

The CDR3 consists of 15 residues. V was pared by 4 bases and J by 6 bases, with 19 bases between. The V gene's germline CDR1 is MNHEY and CDR2 SVGEGT. Generated by immunoSEQ multiplex PCR, the TCRdb table keeps only in-frame clones and is missing some. The data hold 200,000 to 250,000 clones, with 83% observed a single time. Sequenced input: peripheral blood. The clonotype was recovered from a human donor in a cohort sampled during active COVID-19. The chain links TRBV6-2 or TRBV6-3 to TRBJ2-7, with a possible D match to TRBD2 (6 bases). CDR3 region: CASSLSPGANFEQYF. In DNA, the CDR3 is TGTGCCAGCAGTTTGAGTCCGGGAGCAAACTTCGAGCAGTACTTC.